Each of the 26 T cell receptor beta chains below was sequenced from the same sample in a study of low-dose radiotherapy and immunotherapy resistance in tumors. First-strand cDNA used TRAV- and TRBV-specific primers, covering alpha and beta chains. Both a constant-region primer and a V-primer adapter served to amplify TCRs across roughly 20 PCR cycles. MiXCR was run by TCRdb on the reads, yielding one entry per CDR3 protein. The top ten hold roughly 6.5% of the sample, which has about 64,000 distinct CDR3 sequences, around 27% seen once. Time point described: before trial treatment. The sample consisted of PBMCs, taken before treatment. The receptors originated from a male donor with rectosigmoid adenocarcinoma.

The genes are TRBV19 and TRBJ1-2; D perhaps matches TRBD1 (5 bases). This CDR3 is built from 14 residues. In germline, CDR1 is LNHDA, CDR2 SQIVND (reference sequence). Trimming shortened V by 5 bases and J by 6 bases, and 16 bases separated the two germline ends. The CDR3 coding sequence is TGTGCCAGTAGTGTCCGGGACGCAACGAATGGCTACACCTTC. This codes for CASSVRDATNGYTF.

This clonotype was detected ten times or more. The rearrangement joins TRBV7-2 to TRBJ2-5; 7 nucleotides line up with TRBD2. CDR1 and CDR2 (germline): SGHTA, FQGNSA. The CDR3 runs 14 residues. V lost 5 bases to trimming and J lost 5 bases; unmatched junction nucleotides: 8. Here the CDR3 reads CASSASIGGETQYF. For the CDR3, the DNA is TGTGCCAGCAGCGCCTCCATCGGGGGGGAGACCCAGTACTTC. The full variable domain, with the rest looked up from reference TRBV7-2 and TRBJ2-5, is GAGVSQSPSNKVTEKGKDVELRCDPISGHTALYWYRQSLGQGLEFLIYFQGNSAPDKSGLPSDRFSAERTGGSVSTLTIQRTQQEDSAVYLCASSASIGGETQYFGPGTRLLVL.

This clonotype was found many times. The rearrangement joins TRBV7-9 to TRBJ1-5; D may be TRBD1 (5 bases). Germline values: CDR1 SEHNR, CDR2 FQNEAQ (reference sequence). V shed 0 bases and J shed 0 bases, with 6 bases lying between them. This CDR3 has 15 amino acids. The CDR3 is CASSLADSSNQPQHF. In DNA form, the CDR3 reads TGTGCCAGCAGCTTAGCCGACAGTAGCAATCAGCCCCAGCATTTT.

The chain links TRBV5-4 to TRBJ1-2, with 8 nucleotides matching TRBD1. The CDR3 runs to 16 residues. Germline CDR1 is SGHNT and CDR2 is YYREEE (reference sequence). V shed 0 bases, J shed 5 bases, and the junction held 9 bases outside the gene matches. Here the CDR3 reads CASSLGGRTGRYGYTF. The CDR3 region has the DNA TGTGCCAGCAGCTTGGGGGGTCGGACAGGGAGATATGGCTACACCTTC.

In this sample, this clonotype turned up many times. This chain joins TRBV24-1 and TRBJ1-5, with D hard to call. The ends were cut back, 7 bases at V and 3 bases at J, with 9 bases in the middle. The CDR3 totals 13 residues. Germline CDR1 reads KGHDR; CDR2 reads SFDVKD. CDR3 nucleotides: TGTGCCACCAGGGACGGTATCAATCAGCCCCAGCATTTT. This encodes CATRDGINQPQHF.

This clonotype has only a few counts. DNA for the CDR3: TGTGCCAGCAGTTTCGGGGGGCCCTCCTACGAGCAGTACTTC. Protein sequence: CASSFGGPSYEQYF. The gene calls are TRBV27 and TRBJ2-7, with D maybe TRBD2 (7 bases). V was clipped by 3 bases and J by 0 bases, with 9 bases between them. The CDR3 has 14 residues. Looked up from germline, CDR1 is MNHEY and CDR2 is SMNVEV (reference sequence).

At least ten counts were recorded for this clonotype. The V call is TRBV7-2, the J call TRBJ2-1; D uncertain. Trimming shortened V by 2 bases and J by 5 bases, and 10 bases separated the two germline ends. This CDR3 is built from 14 residues. CDR1 and CDR2 from the germline V gene are SGHTA and FQGNSA. The CDR3 DNA is TGTGCCAGCAGCTTATCTGCCTTAAACAATGAGCAGTTCTTC. This encodes CASSLSALNNEQFF.

In its sample, this clonotype was seen many times. The chain joins TRBV15 to TRBJ2-3, with 11 bases lining up with TRBD2. The J segment lost 7 bases and the V segment lost 0 bases, leaving 9 bases of the junction unmatched. The CDR3 has 17 amino acids. The germline V gene has CDR1 LNHNV and CDR2 YYDKDF (reference sequence). CDR3 DNA sequence: TGTGCCACCAGCAGAGATTGGGTAGCGGGGGGGCCCAATACGCAGTATTTT. Protein product: CATSRDWVAGGPNTQYF.

This clonotype was observed many times. The chain couples TRBV5-1 to TRBJ1-1, with 8 positions matching TRBD1. Germline-derived CDR1 and CDR2 are SGHRS and YFSETQ. There are 14 residues in the CDR3. The V gene end was trimmed by 4 bases and the J gene end by 4 bases; junction bases not matched to a gene: 6. CDR3 bases: TGCGCCAGCAGCGCGCCGACAGGGGCCACTGAAGCTTTCTTT. Its protein product is CASSAPTGATEAFF.

This clonotype appeared a few times. The V and J genes are TRBV12-3 or TRBV12-4 and TRBJ2-3; D may match TRBD1 or TRBD2 (5 bases each). The CDR3 extends over 13 amino acids. The V gene lost 3 bases and the J gene lost 4 bases, with 8 bases spanning the gap. The CDR3 loop is CASSFRDADTQYF. The CDR3 nucleotides read TGTGCCAGCAGTTTCCGGGACGCAGATACGCAGTATTTT.

As to this clonotype: A single base is all that separates this from a far larger clone, so a read error is likely. V is TRBV5-6 and J is TRBJ2-1; D is perhaps TRBD2 (5 bases). CDR3 length equals 16 residues. V was pared by 3 bases and J by 3 bases, with 16 bases between. Germline assignment: CDR1 SGHDT and CDR2 YYEEEE. Here the CDR3 DNA reads TGTGCCAGCAGCTCCGGAGGCGAATGGGGCTACAATGAGCAGTTCTTC. Protein: CASSSGGEWGYNEQFF.

This clonotype showed up many times. The chain combines TRBV5-1 with TRBJ2-7, with 7 bases matching TRBD1. The V gene's germline CDR1 is SGHRS and CDR2 YFSETQ. With V trimmed by 4 bases and J by 2 bases, 12 bases remained unmatched. The CDR3 has 16 residues. The CDR3 spells CASSPTPGTAAYEQYF. CDR3 nucleotides: TGCGCCAGCAGCCCCACCCCGGGGACAGCCGCCTACGAGCAGTACTTC.

This clonotype was observed at least ten times. V gene TRBV11-2 combines with J gene TRBJ1-1, with a weak D call TRBD1 (6 bases). Germline CDR1 SGHAT, CDR2 FQNNGV. The CDR3 loop spans 15 amino acids. Trimming removed 4 bases at V and 2 bases at J, with 14 bases between. As DNA, the CDR3 is TGTGCCAGCAGCTCCTTGAACAGGGTTAACACTGAAGCTTTCTTT. Its protein is CASSSLNRVNTEAFF.

Comments on this clonotype: This likely reflects a read error, since a far larger clone is one base away. The CDR3 sequence: CASNLSLTTSLNEQFF. The CDR3 DNA sequence: TGTGCCAGCAATTTAAGCTTAACCACCTCCCTCAATGAGCAGTTCTTC. The chain links TRBV27 to TRBJ2-1; D uncertain. There are 16 residues in the CDR3. Germline CDR1 is MNHEY and CDR2 is SMNVEV (reference sequence).

This chain's CDR3 is CASSLGEVEKLFF. As DNA, the CDR3 is TGTGCCAGCAGCTTAGGAGAAGTAGAAAAACTGTTTTTT. The chain is built from TRBV11-2 and TRBJ1-4; D is uncertain. Germline-derived CDR1 and CDR2 are SGHAT and FQNNGV. The CDR3 consists of 13 residues. Trimming pared 1 base from V and 8 bases from J, leaving 8 bases between. Full variable domain (rest looked up from reference TRBV11-2 and TRBJ1-4): EAGVAQSPRYKIIEKRQSVAFWCNPISGHATLYWYQQILGQGPKLLIQFQNNGVVDDSQLPKDRFSAERLKGVDSTLKIQPAKLEDSAVYLCASSLGEVEKLFFGSGTQLSVL.

A single count supports this clonotype. This sequence is one base from a far larger clone and is likely a read error. The chain employs TRBV3-1 and TRBJ2-1, with TRBD2 matching over 11 bases. CDR1 and CDR2 from the germline V gene are LGHDT and YNNKEL (reference sequence). V was clipped by 2 bases and J by 13 bases; unmatched bases: 10. This CDR3 is 15 amino acids long. In DNA, the CDR3 is TGTGCCAGCAGCCAACCAACTAGCGGGAGAGAGACCCAGTTCTTC. This sequence encodes CASSQPTSGRETQFF.

Points on this clonotype: A far larger clone is just one base off, so this is likely a read error. The V call is TRBV7-9, the J call TRBJ2-7; 8 bases are shared with TRBD1. The end of the DNA is better explained by TRBJ2-1, so the J call may be wrong. The germline CDR1 and CDR2 sequences are SEHNR and FQNEAQ (reference sequence). The CDR3 is 16 amino acids. CDR3 sequence reads: CAGSLPETGVKNEQFF. As DNA, the CDR3 is TGTGCCGGCAGCTTACCGGAGACAGGGGTGAAAAATGAGCAGTTCTTC.

At least ten counts were recorded for this clonotype. V is TRBV12-3 or TRBV12-4 and J is TRBJ1-5; 9 bases are shared with TRBD1. V lost 0 bases and J lost 5; bases outside the gene matches: 8. CDR3 length equals 17 residues. The CDR3 nucleotides read TGTGCCAGCAGTTTAGCTTCCGGGACAGGGTGGTATCAGCCCCAGCATTTT. Translated, it gives CASSLASGTGWYQPQHF.

V usage is TRBV12-3 or TRBV12-4 and J usage is TRBJ2-1; a weak D match, TRBD2 (6 bases). V was shortened by 8 bases and J by 8 bases, with 16 bases between the two germline ends. The CDR3 extends over 13 amino acids. CDR3 region: CASSIFGSDEQFF. As DNA, the CDR3 is TGTGCCAGCTCGATCTTCGGGAGCGATGAGCAGTTCTTC.

The V call is TRBV5-1, the J call TRBJ2-6; D is ambiguous. V shed 1 base and J shed 4 bases, with 18 bases lying between them. This CDR3 contains 18 residues. Germline V lookup: CDR1 SGHRS, CDR2 YFSETQ. DNA of the CDR3: TGCGCCAGCAGCTTGTGGGCAGCACCTCCGAGCGGGGCCAACGTCCTGACTTTC. It codes for CASSLWAAPPSGANVLTF.

This clonotype appeared many times. The rearrangement uses TRBV24-1 and TRBJ2-1; 13 bases agree with TRBD2. The V and J ends lost 3 bases and 4 bases, in that order; junction bases with no gene match: 5. This CDR3 spans 17 amino acids. The germline V gene encodes CDR1 KGHDR and CDR2 SFDVKD. This CDR3 reads CATSDGPTSGGYNEQFF. CDR3 nucleotides: TGTGCCACCAGTGATGGCCCGACTAGCGGGGGGTACAATGAGCAGTTCTTC.

The rearrangement links TRBV6-1 to TRBJ2-5, with D tentatively TRBD1 (5 bases). Germline V gene sequence: CDR1 MNHNS, CDR2 SASEGT. V lost 5 bases and J 5 bases, leaving 18 bases between the germline ends. The CDR3 sequence is 15 residues long. The CDR3 region is CASSRSQGFEETQYF. DNA of the CDR3: TGTGCCAGCAGTAGATCCCAGGGATTTGAGGAGACCCAGTACTTC.

This chain links TRBV6-2 or TRBV6-3 with TRBJ2-1; unclear D gene. The length of the CDR3 is 18 residues. Germline V lookup: CDR1 MNHEY, CDR2 SVGEGT. V was shortened by 6 bases and J by 0 bases, with 21 bases between the two germline ends. CDR3 sequence reads: CASSRNENPLLSYNEQFF. CDR3 in DNA: TGTGCCAGCAGCCGAAATGAGAACCCGCTCCTCTCCTACAATGAGCAGTTCTTC.

This clonotype came up many times. The chain has TRBV20-1 and TRBJ2-7; perhaps TRBD2 as D (7 bases). Germline V gene data show CDR1 as DFQATT and CDR2 as SNEGSKA (reference sequence). The CDR3 runs to 16 residues. V was clipped by 0 bases and J by 5 bases, with 20 bases between them. The CDR3, as DNA: TGCAGTGCTAGAGATCGGGGAGGGGGAGGGCAGCACGAGCAGTACTTC. It translates to CSARDRGGGGQHEQYF.

Remarks on this clonotype: With a far larger clone one base away, a read error is the likely cause. The V and J genes are TRBV28 and TRBJ2-1; D may correspond to TRBD1 or TRBD2 (5 bases each). The V gene lost 4 bases and the J gene lost 10 bases, with 17 bases spanning the gap. The CDR3 consists of 14 residues. CDR1 is MDHEN, CDR2 SYDVKM, per germline. Written as DNA, the CDR3 is TGTGCCAGCAGTTCCGGGACCCAGGTCTACGAGCAGTTCTTC. This sequence encodes CASSSGTQVYEQFF.

In regard to this clonotype: With only one base between it and a far larger clone, this is likely a read error. The rearrangement links TRBV28 to TRBJ2-3, with TRBD2 identical over 8 bases. Germline CDR1 and CDR2: MDHEN and SYDVKM. The CDR3 sequence is 17 residues long. V gave up 10 bases and J gave up 6 bases; unmatched junction bases: 21. As DNA, the CDR3 is TGTGCCACCGGGGGAGCGGGAGAACGTTTATCGCGGGATACGCAGTATTTT. Amino acid sequence: CATGGAGERLSRDTQYF.